The 18 T cell receptor beta chains below were found in one sample sequenced in a study of T cell responses to AZD1222 COVID-19 vaccine. Some clones are missing from TCRdb's copy, which holds only in-frame ones; the method was immunoSEQ multiplex PCR. The data hold about 120,000 clones, with roughly 90% observed a single time. Here the sequenced sample was peripheral blood, taken on day 0 of AZD1222 vaccination. The receptor source for this set is an adult in good health.

This rearrangement joins TRBV21-1 to TRBJ1-1. TRBV21-1 is annotated as a pseudogene. The CDR3 consists of 13 residues. CDR3 amino acids: CASSNGRNTEAFF. CDR3 nucleotides: TGTGCCAGCAGCAACGGCAGGAACACTGAAGCTTTCTTT.

V and J are TRBV7-8 and TRBJ1-2; 11 bases match TRBD1. The germline V gene encodes CDR1 SGHVS and CDR2 FQNEAQ. This CDR3 contains 14 residues. V shed 3 bases, J shed 6 bases, and the junction held 3 bases outside the gene matches. The CDR3 nucleotides read TGTGCCAGCAGCTTGTCGGGACAGGGGGATGGCTACACCTTC. Residues: CASSLSGQGDGYTF.

This chain uses TRBV15 with TRBJ2-3; 8 bases agree with TRBD1. The CDR3 runs to 16 residues. Germline CDR1 and CDR2: LNHNV and YYDKDF (reference sequence). Trimming removed 5 bases from V and 1 base from J; junction bases left unmatched: 8. The CDR3 coding sequence is TGTGCCACCAGCCAGGGGCAGGGGGCCCGCACAGATACGCAGTATTTT. Protein product: CATSQGQGARTDTQYF.

This sequence joins TRBV7-8 and TRBJ1-1; a weak D match, TRBD1 (5 bases). Germline V lookup: CDR1 SGHVS, CDR2 FQNEAQ. The CDR3 length is 15 residues. With 1 base removed from V and 1 base from J, the gap between germline ends came to 10 bases. The DNA for the CDR3 is TGTGCCAGCAGCTTAGTATGGGGGGGGAACACTGAAGCTTTCTTT. Translation gives CASSLVWGGNTEAFF.

The V gene is TRBV3-1 (or the pseudogene TRBV3-2), the J gene TRBJ2-1; 7 bases agree with TRBD1. Germline V gene lookup returns CDR1 LGHDT and CDR2 YNNKEL (reference sequence). Germline trimming cut 4 bases from V and 2 bases from J; bases unmatched to any gene: 8. The CDR3 loop spans 16 amino acids. The chain's CDR3 is CASSPPRQGPYNEQFF. CDR3 in DNA: TGTGCCAGCAGCCCCCCCCGACAGGGACCCTACAATGAGCAGTTCTTC.

This chain uses TRBV27 with TRBJ1-4, with TRBD1 matching over 8 bases. The CDR3 length is 15 residues. J was trimmed by 0 bases and V by 6 bases; bases with no gene match: 3. Germline-derived CDR1 and CDR2 are MNHEY and SMNVEV (reference sequence). CDR3 DNA sequence: TGTGCCAGCAGGTTACAGGGGGCAACTAATGAAAAACTGTTTTTT. Translating gives CASRLQGATNEKLFF.

This chain connects TRBV5-4 to TRBJ2-3; tentatively, D is TRBD2 (6 bases). This CDR3 contains 16 residues. Trimming took 0 bases from V and 0 from J, leaving 11 bases between them. Germline V gives CDR1 SGHNT, CDR2 YYREEE (reference sequence). This chain's CDR3 is CASSLVRTSSTDTQYF. In nucleotides, the CDR3 is TGTGCCAGCAGCTTGGTCCGAACTAGCAGCACAGATACGCAGTATTTT.

V and J are TRBV2 and TRBJ1-2, with TRBD1 matching 7 bases. The germline gives CDR1 SNHLY, CDR2 FYNNEI. This CDR3 spans 13 amino acids. The V gene end was trimmed by 10 bases and the J gene end by 6 bases; junction bases not matched to a gene: 11. CDR3 sequence: CATTQRQGHGYTF. DNA of the CDR3: TGTGCCACCACCCAAAGACAGGGCCATGGCTACACCTTC.

The gene calls are TRBV11-3 and TRBJ2-7; no definite D call. The length of the CDR3 is 12 residues. V gave up 0 bases and J gave up 3 bases, with 3 bases separating them. Germline CDR1 SGHNT, CDR2 YENEEA. CDR3 nucleotide sequence: TGTGCCAGCAGCTTAGATGGCTACGAGCAGTACTTC. This codes for CASSLDGYEQYF.

The genes are TRBV9 and TRBJ2-1; the match to TRBD1 covers 9 bases. The CDR3 is 15 amino acids. Germline CDR1 and CDR2: SGDLS and YYNGEE. Unmatched junction bases numbered 3, after V lost 0 bases and J lost 5 bases. The CDR3 DNA is TGTGCCAGCAGCGTAGGGGGACAGGGAAACAATGAGCAGTTCTTC. It encodes CASSVGGQGNNEQFF.

The chain recombines TRBV29-1 with TRBJ1-2, with D possibly TRBD1 on 5 matching bases. Trimming removed 3 bases from V and 3 bases from J, with 14 bases in between. Per germline, CDR1 SQVTM and CDR2 ANQGSEA. This CDR3 is 14 amino acids long. The CDR3 loop reads CSVDMAGKYYGYTF. CDR3 sequence (DNA): TGCAGCGTTGATATGGCAGGGAAATACTATGGCTACACCTTC.

A single count supports this clone. The chain employs TRBV4-2 and TRBJ1-2; tentatively, D is TRBD1 (5 bases). Trimming shortened V by 0 bases and J by 5 bases, and 13 bases separated the two germline ends. This CDR3 region has 15 residues. Per the germline V gene, CDR1 is LGHNA and CDR2 is YNFKEQ. The CDR3 reads CASSQELGGGYGYTF. CDR3 nucleotide sequence: TGTGCCAGCAGCCAAGAGTTGGGGGGTGGGTATGGCTACACCTTC.

V gene TRBV5-1 combines with J gene TRBJ2-6; 8 bases map to TRBD1. CDR1 and CDR2 (germline): SGHRS, YFSETQ. CDR3 length: 18 amino acids. The V gene end was trimmed by 4 bases and the J gene end by 0 bases; junction bases not matched to a gene: 9. Written as DNA, the CDR3 is TGCGCCAGCAGCCCTTGGACAGGGTTAAGCTCTGGGGCCAACGTCCTGACTTTC. Protein sequence: CASSPWTGLSSGANVLTF.

This chain joins TRBV15 and TRBJ2-7; D is possibly TRBD1 (5 bases). The germline V gene has CDR1 LNHNV and CDR2 YYDKDF (reference sequence). The CDR3 has 16 amino acids. Between the trimmed V and J ends, which lost 1 base and 1 base, there was a span of 14 bases. The CDR3 nucleotides read TGTGCCACCAGCAGAGCTAGACAGTCGGGTTCCTACGAGCAGTACTTC. It translates to CATSRARQSGSYEQYF.

This clone was picked up one time. This chain links TRBV12-5 with TRBJ1-1; 9 nucleotides match TRBD1. Looked up from germline, CDR1 is LGHNT and CDR2 is FRNRAP. CDR3 size: 13 residues. V lost 6 bases to trimming and J lost 9 bases; unmatched junction nucleotides: 8. CDR3 region: CASGPSGTGKAFF. The CDR3 nucleotides are TGTGCTAGTGGCCCGTCCGGGACAGGGAAAGCTTTCTTT.

This chain connects TRBV27 to TRBJ2-1; 9 bases match TRBD1. Germline-derived CDR1 and CDR2 are MNHEY and SMNVEV (reference sequence). Trimming cost V 9 bases and J 6 bases; bases outside gene matches: 9. The CDR3 sequence is 14 residues long. CDR3 region: CASIQTGGSNEQFF. In DNA form, the CDR3 reads TGTGCCAGTATCCAGACAGGGGGAAGCAATGAGCAGTTCTTC.

The CDR3 nucleotides read TGTGCCAGCTCTCCGTCGACAGCCAGCTACACCTTC. Amino acids: CASSPSTASYTF. This chain joins TRBV18 and TRBJ1-2; weak D call: TRBD1 (5 bases). V was trimmed by 6 bases and J by 9 bases, leaving 14 bases between them. Per germline, CDR1 KGHSH and CDR2 LQKENI. The CDR3 contains 12 residues.

This sequence joins TRBV29-1 and TRBJ2-1, with 11 positions matching TRBD2. V shed 1 base and J 9 bases; nucleotides not matched to a gene: 20. Germline V gives CDR1 SQVTM, CDR2 ANQGSEA. This CDR3 region has 19 residues. CDR3 nucleotide sequence: TGCAGCGTTGAAGGGTCCCTAGCGGGGGGCAAGGTTTTGCGAGGTGAGCAGTTCTTC. It specifies CSVEGSLAGGKVLRGEQFF.